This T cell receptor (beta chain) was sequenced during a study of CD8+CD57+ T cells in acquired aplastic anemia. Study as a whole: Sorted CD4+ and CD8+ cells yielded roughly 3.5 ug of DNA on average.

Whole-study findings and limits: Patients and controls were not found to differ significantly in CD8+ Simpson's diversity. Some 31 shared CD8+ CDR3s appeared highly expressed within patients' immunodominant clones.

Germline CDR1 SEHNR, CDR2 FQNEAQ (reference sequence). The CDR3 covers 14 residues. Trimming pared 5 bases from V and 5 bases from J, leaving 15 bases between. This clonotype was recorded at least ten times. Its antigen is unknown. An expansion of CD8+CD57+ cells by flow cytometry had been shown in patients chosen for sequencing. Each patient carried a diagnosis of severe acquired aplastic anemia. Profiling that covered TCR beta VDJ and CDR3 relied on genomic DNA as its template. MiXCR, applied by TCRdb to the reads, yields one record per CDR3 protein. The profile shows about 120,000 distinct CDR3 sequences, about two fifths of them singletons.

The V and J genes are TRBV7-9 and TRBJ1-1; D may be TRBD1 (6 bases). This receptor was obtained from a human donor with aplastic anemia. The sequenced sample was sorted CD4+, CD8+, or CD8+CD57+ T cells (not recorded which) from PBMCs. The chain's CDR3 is CASSLYRDGTEAFF. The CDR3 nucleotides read TGTGCCAGCAGCCTTTACAGGGATGGAACTGAAGCTTTCTTT. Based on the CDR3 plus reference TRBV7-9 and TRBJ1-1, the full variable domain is DTGVSQNPRHKITKRGQNVTFRCDPISEHNRLYWYRQTLGQGPEFLTYFQNEAQLEKSRLLSDRFSAERPKGSFSTLEIQRTEQGDSAMYLCASSLYRDGTEAFFGQGTRLTVV.